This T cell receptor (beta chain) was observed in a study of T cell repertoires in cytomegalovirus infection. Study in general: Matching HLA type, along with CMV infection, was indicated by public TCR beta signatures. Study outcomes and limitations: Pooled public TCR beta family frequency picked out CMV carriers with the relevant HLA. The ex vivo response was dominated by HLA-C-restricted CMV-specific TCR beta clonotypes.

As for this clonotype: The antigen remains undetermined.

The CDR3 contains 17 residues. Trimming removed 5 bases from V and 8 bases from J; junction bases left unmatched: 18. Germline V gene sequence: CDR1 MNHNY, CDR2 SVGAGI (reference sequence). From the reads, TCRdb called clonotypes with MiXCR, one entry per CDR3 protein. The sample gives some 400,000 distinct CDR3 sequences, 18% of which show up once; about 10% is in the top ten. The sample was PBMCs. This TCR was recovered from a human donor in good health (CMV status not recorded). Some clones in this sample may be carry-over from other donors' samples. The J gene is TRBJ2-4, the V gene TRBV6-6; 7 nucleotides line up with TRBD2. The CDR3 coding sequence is TGTGCCAGCAGTCTACGCGGGGGAGGGTTTGTACGGGACATTCAGTACTTC. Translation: CASSLRGGGFVRDIQYF.